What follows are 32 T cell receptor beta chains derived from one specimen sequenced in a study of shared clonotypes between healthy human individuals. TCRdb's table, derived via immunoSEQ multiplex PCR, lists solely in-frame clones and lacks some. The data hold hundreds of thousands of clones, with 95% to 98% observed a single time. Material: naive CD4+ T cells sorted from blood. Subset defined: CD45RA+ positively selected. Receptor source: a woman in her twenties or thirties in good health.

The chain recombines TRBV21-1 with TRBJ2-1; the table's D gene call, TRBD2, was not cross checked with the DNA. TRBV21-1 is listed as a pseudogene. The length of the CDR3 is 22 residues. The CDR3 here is CASSKLGGGGAGGTLSYNEQFF. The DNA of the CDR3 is TGTGCCAGCAGCAAATTGGGGGGAGGTGGAGCGGGAGGCACACTCTCCTACAATGAGCAGTTCTTC.

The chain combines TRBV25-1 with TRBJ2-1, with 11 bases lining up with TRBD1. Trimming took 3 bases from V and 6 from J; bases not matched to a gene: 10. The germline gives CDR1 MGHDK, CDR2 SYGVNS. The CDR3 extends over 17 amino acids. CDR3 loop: CASSDTLGTGGSNEQFF. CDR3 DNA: TGTGCCAGCAGTGACACCCTCGGGACAGGGGGAAGCAATGAGCAGTTCTTC.

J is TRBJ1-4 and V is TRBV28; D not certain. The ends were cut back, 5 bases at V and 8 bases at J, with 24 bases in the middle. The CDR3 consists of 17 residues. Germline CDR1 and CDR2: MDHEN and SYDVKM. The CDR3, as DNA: TGTGCCAGCAGTCCCCGTGCCAGGAAGCTCAGGAGCGAAAAACTGTTTTTT. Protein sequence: CASSPRARKLRSEKLFF. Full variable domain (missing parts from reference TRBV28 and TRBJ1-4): DVKVTQSSRYLVKRTGEKVFLECVQDMDHENMFWYRQDPGLGLRLIYFSYDVKMKEKGDIPEGYSVSREKKERFSLILESASTNQTSMYLCASSPRARKLRSEKLFFGSGTQLSVL.

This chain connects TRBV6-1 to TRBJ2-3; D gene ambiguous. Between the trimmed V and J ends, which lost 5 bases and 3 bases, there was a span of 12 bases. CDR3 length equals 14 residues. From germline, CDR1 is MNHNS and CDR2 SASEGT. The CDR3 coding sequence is TGTGCCAGCAGTTGGACGGACGGGACAGATACGCAGTATTTT. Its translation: CASSWTDGTDTQYF.

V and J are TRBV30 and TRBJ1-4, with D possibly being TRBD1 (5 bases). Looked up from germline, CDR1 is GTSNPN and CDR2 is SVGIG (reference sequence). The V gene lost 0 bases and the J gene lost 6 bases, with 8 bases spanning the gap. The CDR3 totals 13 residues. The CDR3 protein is CAWSVGEHEKLFF. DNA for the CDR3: TGTGCCTGGAGTGTGGGGGAACATGAAAAACTGTTTTTT.

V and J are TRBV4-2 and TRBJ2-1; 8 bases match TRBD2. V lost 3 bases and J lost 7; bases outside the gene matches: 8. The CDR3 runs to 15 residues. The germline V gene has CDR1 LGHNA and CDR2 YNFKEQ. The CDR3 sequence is CASSQVTSGGNEQFF. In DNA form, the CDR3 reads TGTGCCAGCAGCCAGGTAACTAGCGGAGGGAATGAGCAGTTCTTC.

This chain's CDR3 is CASSLGLSTEAFF. The CDR3 region has the DNA TGTGCCAGCAGTCTAGGACTGAGCACTGAAGCTTTCTTT. The chain carries TRBV28 and TRBJ1-1, with no clear D. V dropped 5 bases and J dropped 4 bases, with 11 bases sitting between them. The CDR3 consists of 13 residues. CDR1 is MDHEN, CDR2 SYDVKM, per germline.

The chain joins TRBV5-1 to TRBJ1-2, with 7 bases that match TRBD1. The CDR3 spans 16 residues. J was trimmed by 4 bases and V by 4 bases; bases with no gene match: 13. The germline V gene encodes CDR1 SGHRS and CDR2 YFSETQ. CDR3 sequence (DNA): TGCGCCAGCAGCAACGGAGGGACAGTGGAAACCTATGGCTACACCTTC. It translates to CASSNGGTVETYGYTF.

CDR3 amino acids: CATSANRGPGYEQYF. The CDR3 bases are TGTGCCACCAGCGCCAACAGGGGCCCAGGGTACGAGCAGTACTTC. The chain carries TRBV15 and TRBJ2-7, with 7 bases matching TRBD1. Germline V CDR1 and CDR2: LNHNV, YYDKDF (reference sequence). This CDR3 region has 15 residues. The ends lost 5 bases at V and 4 bases at J; junction bases unmatched: 11.

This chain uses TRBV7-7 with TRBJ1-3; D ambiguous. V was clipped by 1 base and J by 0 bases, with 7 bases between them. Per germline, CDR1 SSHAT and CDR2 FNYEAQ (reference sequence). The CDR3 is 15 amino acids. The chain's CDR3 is CASSLDSGSGNTIYF. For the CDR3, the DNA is TGTGCCAGCAGCTTAGACTCTGGCTCTGGAAACACCATATATTTT.

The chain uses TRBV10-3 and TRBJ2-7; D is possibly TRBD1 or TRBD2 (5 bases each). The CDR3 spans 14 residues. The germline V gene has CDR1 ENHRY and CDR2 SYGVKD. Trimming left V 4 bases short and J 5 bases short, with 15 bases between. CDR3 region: CAISVGQGPHEQYF. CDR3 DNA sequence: TGTGCCATCAGTGTAGGGCAGGGACCCCACGAGCAGTACTTC.

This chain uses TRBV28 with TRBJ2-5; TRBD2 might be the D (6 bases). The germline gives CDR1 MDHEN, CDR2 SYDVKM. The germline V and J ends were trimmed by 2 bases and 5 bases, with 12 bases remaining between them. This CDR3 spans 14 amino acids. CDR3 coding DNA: TGTGCCAGCAGTTTACAGGGAGGTGAGGAGACCCAGTACTTC. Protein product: CASSLQGGEETQYF.

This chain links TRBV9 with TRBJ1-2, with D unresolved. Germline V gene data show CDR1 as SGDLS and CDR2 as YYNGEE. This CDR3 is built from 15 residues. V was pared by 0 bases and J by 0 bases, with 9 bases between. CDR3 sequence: CASSVEAATNYGYTF. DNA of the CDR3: TGTGCCAGCAGCGTAGAAGCGGCCACTAACTATGGCTACACCTTC.

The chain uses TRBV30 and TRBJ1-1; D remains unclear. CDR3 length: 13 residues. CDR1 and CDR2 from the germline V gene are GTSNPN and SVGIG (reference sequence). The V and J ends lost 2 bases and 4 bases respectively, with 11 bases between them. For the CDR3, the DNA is TGTGCCTGGAGTAGAGGGTTGGGCACTGAAGCTTTCTTT. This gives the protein CAWSRGLGTEAFF.

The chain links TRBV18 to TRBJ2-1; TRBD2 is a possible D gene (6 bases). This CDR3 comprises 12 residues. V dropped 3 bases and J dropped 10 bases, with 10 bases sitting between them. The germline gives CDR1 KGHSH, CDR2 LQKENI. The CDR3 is CASSPWEDEQFF. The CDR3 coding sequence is TGTGCCAGCTCACCCTGGGAGGACGAGCAGTTCTTC.

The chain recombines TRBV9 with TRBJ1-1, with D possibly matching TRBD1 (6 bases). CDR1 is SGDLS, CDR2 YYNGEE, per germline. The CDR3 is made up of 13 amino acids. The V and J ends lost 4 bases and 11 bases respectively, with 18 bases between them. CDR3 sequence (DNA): TGTGCCAGCAGCAAAGGGCAGGGGTTCTCGGCTTTCTTT. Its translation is CASSKGQGFSAFF.

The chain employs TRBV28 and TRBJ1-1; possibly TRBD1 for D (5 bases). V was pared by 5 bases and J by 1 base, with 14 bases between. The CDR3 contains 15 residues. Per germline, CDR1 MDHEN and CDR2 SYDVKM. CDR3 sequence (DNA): TGTGCCAGCAGTCTGGGACGAGCACCGAACACTGAAGCTTTCTTT. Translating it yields CASSLGRAPNTEAFF.

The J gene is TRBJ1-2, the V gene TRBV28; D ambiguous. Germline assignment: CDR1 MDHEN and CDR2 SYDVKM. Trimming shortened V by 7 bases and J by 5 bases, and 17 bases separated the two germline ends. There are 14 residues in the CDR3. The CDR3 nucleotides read TGTGCCAGCACCCTGCTCGGGCGGAAATATGGCTACACCTTC. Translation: CASTLLGRKYGYTF.

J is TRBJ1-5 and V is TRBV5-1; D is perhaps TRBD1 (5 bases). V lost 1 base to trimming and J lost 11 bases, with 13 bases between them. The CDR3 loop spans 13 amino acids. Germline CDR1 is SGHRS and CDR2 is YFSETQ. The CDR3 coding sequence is TGCGCCAGCAGCTTGTCAGGGAGAAGCACCCAGCATTTT. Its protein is CASSLSGRSTQHF.

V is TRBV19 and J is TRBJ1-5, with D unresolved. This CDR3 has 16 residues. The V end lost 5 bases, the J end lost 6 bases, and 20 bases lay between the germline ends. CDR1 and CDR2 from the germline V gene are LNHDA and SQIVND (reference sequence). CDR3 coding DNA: TGTGCCAGTAGTTCGCCGGGTGGCGCCGCAGCTCAGCCCCAGCATTTT. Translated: CASSSPGGAAAQPQHF.

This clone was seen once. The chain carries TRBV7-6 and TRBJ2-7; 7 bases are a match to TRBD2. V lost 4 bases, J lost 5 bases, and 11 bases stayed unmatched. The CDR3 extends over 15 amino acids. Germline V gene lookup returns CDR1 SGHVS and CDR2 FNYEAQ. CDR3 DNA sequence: TGTGCCAGCAGCTCGGACATCGGGGGGAGGAACGAGCAGTACTTC. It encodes CASSSDIGGRNEQYF.

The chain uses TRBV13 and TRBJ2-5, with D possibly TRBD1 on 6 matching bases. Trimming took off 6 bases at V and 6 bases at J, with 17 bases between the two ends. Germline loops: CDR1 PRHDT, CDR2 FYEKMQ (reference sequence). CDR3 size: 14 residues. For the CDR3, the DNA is TGTGCCAGCAGACGCACCGGACAGTCAAAGACCCAGTACTTC. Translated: CASRRTGQSKTQYF.

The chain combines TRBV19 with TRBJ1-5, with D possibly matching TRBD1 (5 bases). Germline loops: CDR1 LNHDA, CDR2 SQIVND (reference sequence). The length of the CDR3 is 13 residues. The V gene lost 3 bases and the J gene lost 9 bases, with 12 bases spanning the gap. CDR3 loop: CASSIPGRGPQHF. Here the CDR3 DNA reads TGTGCCAGTAGTATTCCGGGGAGGGGGCCCCAGCATTTT.

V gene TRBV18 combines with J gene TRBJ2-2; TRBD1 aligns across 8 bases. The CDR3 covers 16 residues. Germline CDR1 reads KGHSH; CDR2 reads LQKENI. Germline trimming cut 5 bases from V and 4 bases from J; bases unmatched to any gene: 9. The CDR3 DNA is TGTGCCAGCTCATCCTCCACCGGGACAGGCACCGGGGAGCTGTTTTTT. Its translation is CASSSSTGTGTGELFF.

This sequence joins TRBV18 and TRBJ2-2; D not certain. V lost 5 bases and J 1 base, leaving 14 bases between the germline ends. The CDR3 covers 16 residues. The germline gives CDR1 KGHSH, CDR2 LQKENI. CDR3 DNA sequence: TGTGCCAGCTCAATGTCAAGGCCAGTGAACACCGGGGAGCTGTTTTTT. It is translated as CASSMSRPVNTGELFF.

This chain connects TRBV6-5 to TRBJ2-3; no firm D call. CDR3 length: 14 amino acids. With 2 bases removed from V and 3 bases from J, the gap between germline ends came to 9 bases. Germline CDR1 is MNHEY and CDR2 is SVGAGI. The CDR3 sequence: CASSYAVATDTQYF. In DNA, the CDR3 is TGTGCCAGCAGTTACGCGGTAGCAACAGATACGCAGTATTTT.

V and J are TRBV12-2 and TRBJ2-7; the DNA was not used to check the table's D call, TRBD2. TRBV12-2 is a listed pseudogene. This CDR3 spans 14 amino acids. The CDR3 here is CASRLPGRPYEQYF. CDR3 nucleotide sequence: TGTGCAAGTCGCTTACCTGGGAGACCCTACGAGCAGTACTTC.

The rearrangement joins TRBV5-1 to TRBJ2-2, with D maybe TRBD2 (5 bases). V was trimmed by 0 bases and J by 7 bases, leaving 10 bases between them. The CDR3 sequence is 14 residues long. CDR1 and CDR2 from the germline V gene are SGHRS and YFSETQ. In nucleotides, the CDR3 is TGCGCCAGCAGCTTGGTGGCGGCGGGCGGGGAGCTGTTTTTT. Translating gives CASSLVAAGGELFF.

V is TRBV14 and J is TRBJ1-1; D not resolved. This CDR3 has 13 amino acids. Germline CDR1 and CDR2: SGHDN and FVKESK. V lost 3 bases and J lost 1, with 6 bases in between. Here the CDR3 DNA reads TGTGCCAGCAGCCAGGATACGAACACTGAAGCTTTCTTT. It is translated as CASSQDTNTEAFF.

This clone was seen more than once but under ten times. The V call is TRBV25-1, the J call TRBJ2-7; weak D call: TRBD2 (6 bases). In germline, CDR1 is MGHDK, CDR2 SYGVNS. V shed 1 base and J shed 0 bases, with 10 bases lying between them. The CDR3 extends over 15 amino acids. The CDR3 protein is CASSESAGPSYEQYF. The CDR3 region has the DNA TGTGCCAGCAGTGAATCCGCGGGACCCTCCTACGAGCAGTACTTC.

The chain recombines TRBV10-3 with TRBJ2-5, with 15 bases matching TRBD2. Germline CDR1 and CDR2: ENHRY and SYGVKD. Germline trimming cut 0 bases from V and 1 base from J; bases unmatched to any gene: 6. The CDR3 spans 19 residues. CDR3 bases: TGTGCCATCAGTGAGTCAAAGGGACTAGCGGGAGGCTCCCAAGAGACCCAGTACTTC. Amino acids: CAISESKGLAGGSQETQYF.

The CDR3 here is CASSLGTLETQYF. The CDR3 DNA is TGTGCCAGCAGCCTCGGGACACTAGAGACCCAGTACTTC. The chain recombines TRBV7-9 with TRBJ2-5; perhaps TRBD1 as D (6 bases). V lost 5 bases, J lost 4 bases, and 11 bases lay in between. The length of the CDR3 is 13 residues. The germline gives CDR1 SEHNR, CDR2 FQNEAQ (reference sequence).